These 17 T cell receptor beta chains originate from one sample sequenced in a study of blood T cell repertoires in COVID-19. The table came from immunoSEQ multiplex PCR; TCRdb's copy has only in-frame clones and leaves some out. The profile covers 90,000 to 120,000 clones, with 88% appearing a single time and less than 7.5% taken by the ten largest. The sequencing input was peripheral blood. The source is an older woman with acute or convalescent COVID-19.

The CDR3: CASSLRAGQGTGELFF. In nucleotides, the CDR3 is TGTGCCAGCAGCTTGCGGGCCGGACAGGGGACCGGGGAGCTGTTTTTT. This chain links TRBV5-6 with TRBJ2-2, with 9 bases lining up with TRBD1. The CDR3 contains 16 residues. Germline trimming cut 1 base from V and 5 bases from J; bases unmatched to any gene: 6. The germline CDR1 and CDR2 sequences are SGHDT and YYEEEE.

This chain links TRBV27 with TRBJ2-7, with D perhaps TRBD2 (6 bases). V was trimmed by 4 bases and J by 2 bases, leaving 15 bases between them. The CDR3 consists of 15 residues. CDR1 and CDR2 (germline): MNHEY, SMNVEV (reference sequence). DNA of the CDR3: TGTGCCAGCAGTTCACCGGGAGTGCCTCCCTACGAGCAGTACTTC. It encodes CASSSPGVPPYEQYF.

The chain couples TRBV13 to TRBJ2-3; TRBD2 matches 7 bases. V lost 0 bases and J lost 5; bases outside the gene matches: 8. In germline, CDR1 is PRHDT, CDR2 FYEKMQ (reference sequence). The CDR3 loop spans 16 amino acids. The CDR3 sequence is CASSLGRVAGKDTQYF. CDR3 nucleotide sequence: TGTGCCAGCAGCTTAGGTAGGGTAGCGGGTAAAGATACGCAGTATTTT.

CDR3 loop: CASSSSGGANEQFF. In nucleotides, the CDR3 is TGTGCCAGCAGCTCCTCGGGGGGCGCAAATGAGCAGTTCTTC. The gene calls are TRBV7-3 and TRBJ2-1, with D perhaps matching TRBD2 (7 bases). Germline V CDR1 and CDR2: SGHTA, FQGTGA. Trimming took off 4 bases at V and 7 bases at J, with 14 bases between the two ends. CDR3 length equals 14 residues. The full variable domain, its missing parts supplied by reference TRBV7-3 and TRBJ2-1, is GAGVSQTPSNKVTEKGKYVELRCDPISGHTALYWYRQSLGQGPEFLIYFQGTGAADDSGLPNDRFFAVRPEGSVSTLKIQRTERGDSAVYLCASSSSGGANEQFFGPGTRLTVL.

This chain connects TRBV12-3 or TRBV12-4 to TRBJ2-2; D gene unclear. Trimming stripped 6 bases from V and 5 bases from J, with 10 bases between. This CDR3 has 13 amino acids. CDR3 loop: CASRPTVTGELFF. In nucleotides, the CDR3 is TGTGCCAGCAGACCCACGGTTACCGGGGAGCTGTTTTTT.

The V call is TRBV11-2, the J call TRBJ2-2; D ambiguous. V dropped 3 bases and J dropped 6 bases, with 14 bases sitting between them. The germline gives CDR1 SGHAT, CDR2 FQNNGV. The CDR3 sequence is 15 residues long. DNA of the CDR3: TGTGCCAGCAGCTTTGAGAAGTCGGTCCCCGGGGAGCTGTTTTTT. Its translation: CASSFEKSVPGELFF.

The rearrangement joins TRBV15 to TRBJ2-1, with D hard to call. Germline V gene data show CDR1 as LNHNV and CDR2 as YYDKDF (reference sequence). V gave up 5 bases and J gave up 9 bases, with 11 bases separating them. This CDR3 is built from 12 residues. Here the CDR3 reads CATSAAVSEQFF. CDR3 DNA: TGTGCCACCAGCGCTGCAGTAAGTGAGCAGTTCTTC.

The chain is built from TRBV19 and TRBJ2-1; TRBD2 aligns across 7 bases. The junction had 8 bases not matched to a gene; V was cut back by 5 bases and J by 7 bases. The CDR3 is made up of 14 amino acids. Germline-derived CDR1 and CDR2 are LNHDA and SQIVND (reference sequence). This CDR3 is CASSPSGLKNEQFF. Here the CDR3 DNA reads TGTGCCAGTAGTCCCTCGGGACTAAAGAATGAGCAGTTCTTC.

This chain connects TRBV7-9 to TRBJ1-6; perhaps TRBD1 as D (5 bases). Germline values: CDR1 SEHNR, CDR2 FQNEAQ (reference sequence). Trimming cost V 4 bases and J 6 bases, with 10 bases left between them. The CDR3 contains 14 residues. DNA for the CDR3: TGTGCCAGCAGCTCACCAGGGTTTAATTCACCCCTCCACTTT. It translates to CASSSPGFNSPLHF.

This clone is a singleton in its sample. This rearrangement joins TRBV28 to TRBJ2-1, with D maybe TRBD1 (5 bases). Trimming removed 6 bases from V and 3 bases from J, with 15 bases in between. The CDR3 extends over 15 amino acids. Germline CDR1 and CDR2: MDHEN and SYDVKM. Written as DNA, the CDR3 is TGTGCCAGCAGCAACAGGATCAAGAACTACAATGAGCAGTTCTTC. Translating gives CASSNRIKNYNEQFF.

V is TRBV11-2 and J is TRBJ1-5, with D hard to call. The CDR3 runs 14 residues. Germline values: CDR1 SGHAT, CDR2 FQNNGV. The V gene lost 0 bases and the J gene lost 7 bases, with 10 bases spanning the gap. The CDR3 spells CASSLDPTGQPQHF. The CDR3 DNA follows: TGTGCCAGCAGCTTAGACCCGACGGGGCAGCCCCAGCATTTT.

The V and J genes are TRBV19 and TRBJ2-5, with TRBD2 identical over 10 bases. CDR3 size: 14 residues. V lost 7 bases to trimming and J lost 5 bases; unmatched junction nucleotides: 7. Germline V gives CDR1 LNHDA, CDR2 SQIVND (reference sequence). CDR3 nucleotides: TGTGCCAGTACGCTAGCGGGAGCCGAGGAGACCCAGTACTTC. Its protein product is CASTLAGAEETQYF.

This clone is a singleton in its sample. The junction differs from germline at one of its ends, possibly a read error. J is TRBJ1-1 and V is TRBV7-7; unclear D gene. The length of the CDR3 is 13 residues. Germline assignment: CDR1 SSHAT and CDR2 FNYEAQ (reference sequence). CDR3 residues: CASSSRFNTEAFF. CDR3 sequence (DNA): TGTGCTAGCAGCTCTCGGTTCAACACTGAAGCTTTCTTT.

Concerning this clone: Other DNA sequences in this sample translate to the same CDR3. The rearrangement joins TRBV18 to TRBJ1-2, with TRBD1 matching 7 bases. The CDR3 consists of 13 residues. V trimming: 3 bases; J trimming: 3 bases; junction bases outside the gene matches: 1. Germline CDR1 reads KGHSH; CDR2 reads LQKENI. The CDR3 region has the DNA TGTGCCAGCTCACCCGGGACAGACTATGGCTACACCTTC. This codes for CASSPGTDYGYTF. The full variable domain, its missing parts supplied by reference TRBV18 and TRBJ1-2, is NAGVMQNPRHLVRRRGQEARLRCSPMKGHSHVYWYRQLPEEGLKFMVYLQKENIIDESGMPKERFSAEFPKEGPSILRIQQVVRGDSAAYFCASSPGTDYGYTFGSGTRLTVV.

J is TRBJ2-3 and V is TRBV12-5, with TRBD2 matching over 12 bases. The CDR3 covers 16 residues. The J segment lost 4 bases and the V segment lost 0 bases, leaving 2 bases of the junction unmatched. Germline-derived CDR1 and CDR2 are LGHNT and FRNRAP. The CDR3: CASGLVLAGGPDTQYF. CDR3 coding DNA: TGTGCTAGTGGTTTGGTACTAGCGGGAGGCCCAGATACGCAGTATTTT.

The genes are TRBV5-1 and TRBJ1-2; D uncertain. Germline V gene lookup returns CDR1 SGHRS and CDR2 YFSETQ. The CDR3 extends over 13 amino acids. Trimming shortened V by 1 base and J by 5 bases, and 9 bases separated the two germline ends. CDR3 DNA: TGCGCCAGCAGCTTGACATACGGGTATGGCTACACCTTC. The encoded protein is CASSLTYGYGYTF.

This chain links TRBV4-1 with TRBJ1-2; D is perhaps TRBD1 (6 bases). The CDR3 extends over 14 amino acids. The V end was cut by 4 bases, the J end by 4 bases, with 13 bases between. In germline, CDR1 is MGHRA, CDR2 YSYEKL. The CDR3 DNA follows: TGCGCCAGCAGCCCGGCCGGACAGACCTATGGCTACACCTTC. It translates to CASSPAGQTYGYTF.